One sample yielded the 6 T cell receptor beta chains listed below, sequenced in a study of T cells after yellow fever vaccination. TCRdb reprocessed the 5' RACE reads via MiXCR and lists one record per CDR3 protein. The sample shows roughly 400,000 distinct CDR3 sequences, roughly a sixth of them seen only once. This specimen was PBMCs, taken before the yellow fever booster vaccination. The origin of the receptors is a man aged 18 to 29 who received the YFV17D yellow fever vaccine.

V is TRBV4-1 and J is TRBJ1-1; perhaps TRBD1 as D (5 bases). This CDR3 is built from 13 residues. Germline V gene sequence: CDR1 MGHRA, CDR2 YSYEKL. V lost 3 bases and J 6 bases, leaving 11 bases between the germline ends. The DNA for the CDR3 is TGCGCCAGCAGCCAGGGGGTCGGCCCTGAAGCTTTCTTT. Its protein product is CASSQGVGPEAFF.

The rearrangement joins TRBV30 to TRBJ2-5; the match to TRBD2 covers 8 bases. V trimming: 4 bases; J trimming: 5 bases; junction bases outside the gene matches: 0. The CDR3 contains 11 residues. Germline loops: CDR1 GTSNPN, CDR2 SVGIG (reference sequence). CDR3 coding DNA: TGTGCCTGGACTAGCGGGGAGACCCAGTACTTC. Amino acids: CAWTSGETQYF.

This clonotype came up a few times. The chain employs TRBV25-1 and TRBJ2-3; 12 bases fit TRBD2. The length of the CDR3 is 17 residues. V shed 4 bases and J 2 bases; nucleotides not matched to a gene: 7. Germline V CDR1 and CDR2: MGHDK, SYGVNS. Written as DNA, the CDR3 is TGTGCCAGCAGTGGGCCCAGACTAGCGGGGGCCACAGATACGCAGTATTTT. This codes for CASSGPRLAGATDTQYF.

This clonotype was found a few times. The CDR3 protein is CSARGTSGAADTQYF. CDR3 sequence (DNA): TGCAGTGCTAGAGGGACTAGCGGGGCCGCAGATACGCAGTATTTT. The chain uses TRBV20-1 and TRBJ2-3; 12 nucleotides match TRBD2. The CDR3 has 15 residues. Per the germline V gene, CDR1 is DFQATT and CDR2 is SNEGSKA (reference sequence). J was trimmed by 4 bases and V by 1 base; bases with no gene match: 3.

The chain employs TRBV27 and TRBJ2-2; 9 bases align to TRBD1. V dropped 6 bases and J dropped 5; count of bases not matched to a gene: 13. CDR1 MNHEY and CDR2 SMNVEV come from the germline V gene (reference sequence). The CDR3 runs to 17 residues. This chain's CDR3 is CASSQPRDRVETGELFF. CDR3 in DNA: TGTGCCAGCAGCCAACCCCGGGACAGGGTAGAAACCGGGGAGCTGTTTTTT.

This clonotype was counted between two and nine times. This chain connects TRBV7-2 to TRBJ1-5, with unresolved D. CDR1 and CDR2 from the germline V gene are SGHTA and FQGNSA. The CDR3 consists of 16 residues. V lost 5 bases, J lost 9 bases, and 23 bases lay in between. In nucleotides, the CDR3 is TGTGCCAGCAGCCGAGAGGGCCCTATGACCGGAGGGCCCCAGCATTTT. Translated: CASSREGPMTGGPQHF.